These 10 T cell receptor beta chains share one sample of origin, sequenced in a study of T cell repertoires in cytomegalovirus infection. These receptors lack a known antigen. TCRdb redid the calling of the reads with MiXCR, one entry per CDR3 protein. The table records hundreds of thousands of distinct CDR3 sequences, under 55% of them present only once. Sequencing was performed on cultured PBMCs, taken from culture after CMV antigen stimulation. The receptors were sampled from a human donor in good health (CMV status not recorded). Some clones in this sample may be carry-over from other donors' samples.

The gene calls are TRBV5-6 and TRBJ1-1, with D tentatively TRBD1 (5 bases). V dropped 4 bases and J dropped 4 bases, with 11 bases sitting between them. This CDR3 is built from 13 residues. Germline CDR1 is SGHDT and CDR2 is YYEEEE. CDR3 protein: CASSIVGGTEAFF. CDR3 in DNA: TGTGCCAGCAGCATCGTGGGGGGCACTGAAGCTTTCTTT.

There are a few counts of this clonotype. The gene calls are TRBV28 and TRBJ2-7; 9 nucleotides line up with TRBD2. The CDR3 is 16 amino acids. Per the germline V gene, CDR1 is MDHEN and CDR2 is SYDVKM. Trimming removed 8 bases from V and 3 bases from J; junction bases left unmatched: 14. Written as DNA, the CDR3 is TGTGCCAGCGAGTCGAAAAAAAGCGGGGGGATCTACGAGCAGTACTTC. It yields the protein CASESKKSGGIYEQYF. The full variable domain, with the rest looked up from reference TRBV28 and TRBJ2-7, is DVKVTQSSRYLVKRTGEKVFLECVQDMDHENMFWYRQDPGLGLRLIYFSYDVKMKEKGDIPEGYSVSREKKERFSLILESASTNQTSMYLCASESKKSGGIYEQYFGPGTRLTVT.

V gene TRBV12-3 or TRBV12-4 combines with J gene TRBJ1-2; TRBD1 is a possible D gene (5 bases). The V end lost 3 bases, the J end lost 4 bases, and 12 bases lay between the germline ends. The CDR3 runs 14 residues. The CDR3 DNA is TGTGCCAGCAGTTTTAGGGGAGGTTTCTATGGCTACACCTTC. Protein sequence: CASSFRGGFYGYTF.

The rearrangement joins TRBV6-2 or TRBV6-3 to TRBJ2-4; the match to TRBD2 covers 11 bases. Germline loops: CDR1 MNHEY, CDR2 SVGEGT. J was trimmed by 6 bases and V by 4 bases; bases with no gene match: 11. This CDR3 is 17 amino acids long. The CDR3 spells CASSSTTSGKVGNIQYF. Written as DNA, the CDR3 is TGTGCCAGCAGTTCGACGACTAGCGGGAAAGTCGGAAACATTCAGTACTTC.

The V call is TRBV10-3, the J call TRBJ2-3, with D perhaps TRBD1 (6 bases). V lost 4 bases to trimming and J lost 5 bases, with 10 bases between them. The CDR3 totals 13 residues. Germline V gene data show CDR1 as ENHRY and CDR2 as SYGVKD. The CDR3 nucleotides are TGTGCCATCAGTGGGGGGCTTGGAGATACGCAGTATTTT. It yields the protein CAISGGLGDTQYF.

V gene TRBV7-2 combines with J gene TRBJ2-7; TRBD1 agrees at 9 bases. The junction had 5 bases not matched to a gene; V was cut back by 5 bases and J by 3 bases. The length of the CDR3 is 14 residues. Per the germline V gene, CDR1 is SGHTA and CDR2 is FQGNSA. CDR3 nucleotides: TGTGCCAGCAGCCCTATGGGACAGGGCTACGAGCAGTACTTC. The encoded protein is CASSPMGQGYEQYF.

The genes are TRBV19 and TRBJ2-2; D may be TRBD1 (6 bases). Germline CDR1 is LNHDA and CDR2 is SQIVND (reference sequence). The CDR3 consists of 19 residues. The V end was cut by 2 bases, the J end by 1 base, with 20 bases between. The CDR3 DNA is TGTGCCAGTAGTATACCCCTTCTACAGGGAAGAGGGAACACCGGGGAGCTGTTTTTT. Its translation: CASSIPLLQGRGNTGELFF. Complete variable domain (other parts from reference TRBV19 and TRBJ2-2): DGGITQSPKYLFRKEGQNVTLSCEQNLNHDAMYWYRQDPGQGLRLIYYSQIVNDFQKGDIAEGYSVSREKKESFPLTVTSAQKNPTAFYLCASSIPLLQGRGNTGELFFGEGSRLTVL.

The rearrangement uses TRBV12-3 or TRBV12-4 and TRBJ1-3; 11 bases line up with TRBD1. V dropped 4 bases and J dropped 0; count of bases not matched to a gene: 8. The CDR3 extends over 18 amino acids. The CDR3 is CASSSPRTGGSSGNTIYF. CDR3 coding DNA: TGTGCCAGCAGTTCCCCTCGGACAGGGGGCTCCTCTGGAAACACCATATATTTT.

The chain employs TRBV29-1 and TRBJ1-5; D uncertain. V was pared by 6 bases and J by 3 bases, with 12 bases between. The CDR3 totals 13 residues. CDR1 is SQVTM and CDR2 is ANQGSEA in the germline V gene. CDR3 in amino acids: CSVLGSPNQPQHF. CDR3 in DNA: TGCAGCGTCTTGGGGAGCCCCAATCAGCCCCAGCATTTT. Using reference TRBV29-1 and TRBJ1-5 for the parts outside the CDR3, the full variable domain is SAVISQKPSRDICQRGTSLTIQCQVDSQVTMMFWYRQQPGQSLTLIATANQGSEATYESGFVIDKFPISRPNLTFSTLTVSNMSPEDSSIYLCSVLGSPNQPQHFGDGTRLSIL.

This clonotype came up many times. This rearrangement joins TRBV7-2 to TRBJ1-1; maybe TRBD1 (5 bases). V lost 2 bases and J lost 5, with 9 bases in between. The CDR3 has 13 amino acids. CDR1 and CDR2 (germline): SGHTA, FQGNSA. This CDR3 reads CASSLQGWTEAFF. The CDR3 DNA follows: TGTGCCAGCAGCTTACAGGGTTGGACTGAAGCTTTCTTT.